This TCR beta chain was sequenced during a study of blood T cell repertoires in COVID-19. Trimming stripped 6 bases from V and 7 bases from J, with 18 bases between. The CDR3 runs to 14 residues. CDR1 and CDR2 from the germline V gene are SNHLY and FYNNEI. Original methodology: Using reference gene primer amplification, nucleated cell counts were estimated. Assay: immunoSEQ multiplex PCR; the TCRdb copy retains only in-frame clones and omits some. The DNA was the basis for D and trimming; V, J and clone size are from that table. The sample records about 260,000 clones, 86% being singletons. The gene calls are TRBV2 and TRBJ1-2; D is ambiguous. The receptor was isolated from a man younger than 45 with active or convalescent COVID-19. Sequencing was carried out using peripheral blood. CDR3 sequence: CASRPDSSGGGYTF. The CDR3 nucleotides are TGTGCCAGCAGACCAGACTCCTCTGGAGGTGGCTACACCTTC.